This T cell receptor (beta chain) appears in the sequencing data of a study of OX40 agonist ivuxolimab in advanced cancers. The repertoire was sequenced with immunoSEQ multiplex PCR; TCRdb's copy has only in-frame clones and lacks some. The top ten hold around 0.93% of the sample, which has around 67,000 clones, about nine tenths seen once. This clone is a singleton in its sample. The length of the CDR3 is 15 residues. Germline V gene lookup returns CDR1 MGHRA and CDR2 YSYEKL. Trimming removed 4 bases at V and 5 bases at J, with 16 bases between. The sequenced sample was CD4+ or CD8+ T cells sorted from blood, obtained in a trial of the OX40 agonist ivuxolimab. The chain combines TRBV4-1 with TRBJ2-3; a weak D match, TRBD2 (6 bases). This clonotype originated in an adult with an advanced solid tumor such as melanoma, head and neck, liver or kidney cancer. CDR3 protein: CASSPVLSGGDTQYF. The DNA for the CDR3 is TGCGCCAGCAGCCCTGTTTTGTCCGGGGGAGATACGCAGTATTTT.